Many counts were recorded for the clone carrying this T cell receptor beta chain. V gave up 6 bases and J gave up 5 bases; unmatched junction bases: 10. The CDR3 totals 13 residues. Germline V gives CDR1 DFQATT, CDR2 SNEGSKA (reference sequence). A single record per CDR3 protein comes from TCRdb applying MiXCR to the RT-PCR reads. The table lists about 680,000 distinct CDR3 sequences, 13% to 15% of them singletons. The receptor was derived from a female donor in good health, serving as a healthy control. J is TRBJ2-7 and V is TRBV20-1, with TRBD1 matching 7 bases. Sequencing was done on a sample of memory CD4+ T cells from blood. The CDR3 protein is CSALSRGTNEQYF. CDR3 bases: TGCAGTGCCTTATCCAGGGGGACGAACGAGCAGTACTTC.